What follows describes a single T cell receptor beta chain. TCRdb's table, derived via immunoSEQ multiplex PCR, lists solely in-frame clones and lacks some. Of tens of thousands of clones listed, roughly 80% are singletons. This sample is drawn from a study of blood T cell repertoires in COVID-19. The CDR3 spans 16 residues. Germline CDR1 LNHDA, CDR2 SQIVND (reference sequence). After removal of 4 bases from V and 0 bases from J, the junction contained 6 bases not matched to a gene. The gene calls are TRBV19 and TRBJ2-3; 8 bases match TRBD1. This TCR was sampled from a woman between 40 and 50 years old with acute COVID-19. The sample was PBMCs or T cells enriched from blood (not recorded which). CDR3 DNA: TGTGCCAGTAGTACAGGGACAGGAAGTAGCACAGATACGCAGTATTTT. It translates to CASSTGTGSSTDTQYF.